This T cell receptor beta chain was sequenced for a study of glioma-infiltrating T cells. This clonotype showed up many times. TCR alpha and beta CDR3 regions were amplified from RNA using iRepertoire nested multiplex PCR. TCRdb used MiXCR to reprocess the multiplex PCR reads, holding one entry per CDR3 protein. The sample records roughly 350,000 distinct CDR3 sequences, 35% to 45% being singletons. Germline V lookup: CDR1 MNHEY, CDR2 SVGEGT. This CDR3 has 14 amino acids. The ends were cut back, 6 bases at V and 3 bases at J, with 14 bases in the middle. The sequencing sample was made of glioma tissue, nonneoplastic brain tissue, or PBMCs (not recorded which). The chain carries TRBV6-2 or TRBV6-3 and TRBJ1-1; the D is unclear. This sequence originates from a human donor with low-grade glioma or glioblastoma, undergoing nonglioma brain surgery, or in good health (not recorded which). CDR3 region: CASSPDGLDTEAFF. CDR3 DNA: TGTGCCAGCAGCCCGGACGGGCTGGACACTGAAGCTTTCTTT.